This T cell receptor beta chain was found in a study of T cells in Graves' hyperthyroidism and ophthalmopathy. Hyperthyroidism in the patients, aged 18 to 65, was newly diagnosed and under 2 months in duration. Patients with uncontrolled infections, other autoimmune diseases, pregnancy or lactation were excluded. Clinicians diagnosed patients from clinical symptoms, serum thyroxine and TRAb, thyroid ultrasound and orbital computed tomography. PBMCs were collected from an approximately 10 ml volume of fresh peripheral blood. Germline loops: CDR1 SGDLS, CDR2 YYNGEE. V was trimmed by 0 bases and J by 6 bases, leaving 14 bases between them. The length of the CDR3 is 15 residues. RNA transcripts yielded amplified TCR beta CDR3 regions. HTBI primers were the set used in a first-round RT-PCR of the TCR CDR3. A single record per CDR3 protein comes from TCRdb applying MiXCR to the multiplex PCR reads. The sample carries around 500,000 distinct CDR3 sequences, approximately 15% recorded once.

This clonotype was counted many times. Source material: blood. The V call is TRBV9, the J call TRBJ2-3; D unclear. The receptor's source is a woman under 30 with Graves' hyperthyroidism. The CDR3 region has the DNA TGTGCCAGCAGCGTAGTAGGGCGGTCCTGGGATACGCAGTATTTT. It translates to CASSVVGRSWDTQYF.